The rows below give T cell receptor beta chains drawn from one sample of a study of T-cell reconstitution after alpha-beta-depleted transplantation in children. TCRdb re-derived calls from the PCR reads in MiXCR, one entry per CDR3 protein. The sample comprises about 110,000 distinct CDR3 sequences, about 9.4% of which are singletons, and 30% to 35% rests with the top ten. Sequenced here: PBMCs, sampled before TCRalphabeta/CD19-depleted stem cell transplant. The receptors shown here come from a boy aged 2 to 10 with acute lymphoblastic leukemia, due to receive a stem cell transplant. The CDR3 runs from the conserved cysteine through the conserved F or W. The D gene is left open where the match is weak. The size entry is marked missing in some rows and otherwise reads once, few, many or a size class.

d_call,v_call,j_call,clone_size,cdr3_nt,cdr3_aa
.,TRBV7-3,TRBJ2-1,.,TGTGCCAGCAGCTCATCTTTCCTCCGCCAGACTGAGCAGTTCTTC,CASSSSFLRQTEQFF
.,TRBV6-2/TRBV6-3,TRBJ1-1,few,TGTGCCAGCAGAGGGCAGGGTAGTGGCGCTGAAGCTTTCTTT,CASRGQGSGAEAFF
.,TRBV30,TRBJ2-3,.,TGTGCCTGTAGCGAGAGCACAGATACGCAGTATTTT,CACSESTDTQYF
TRBD2,TRBV7-2,TRBJ2-1,.,TGTGCCAGCAGCGGGCTAGCGGGGAGCTCCTACAATGAGCAGTTCTTC,CASSGLAGSSYNEQFF
.,TRBV3-1,TRBJ2-1,many,TGTGCCAGCAGCCTAGTTTACTCCCGGGGCGAGCAGTTCTTC,CASSLVYSRGEQFF
TRBD1,TRBV12-3/TRBV12-4,TRBJ2-7,many,TGTGCCAGCAGTTTGAAAGGGGGCTCCGCCTTCGAGCTGTACTTC,CASSLKGGSAFELYF
.,TRBV5-1,TRBJ1-6,many,TGCGCCAGCAGCAGAGACAGAGCTAATTCACCCCTCCACTTT,CASSRDRANSPLHF
.,TRBV20-1,TRBJ1-1,.,TGCAGTGCTAGAGTTCGGACCGCCATGAACACTGAAGCTTTCTTT,CSARVRTAMNTEAFF
.,TRBV6-1,TRBJ1-5,few,TGTGCCAGCAACCTTTCGGACAGACTTTATCAGCCCCAGCATTTT,CASNLSDRLYQPQHF
.,TRBV5-1,TRBJ2-1,few,TGCGCCAGCAGAGTGCAATCTAGCATAAATGAGCAGTTCTTC,CASRVQSSINEQFF
TRBD1,TRBV5-1,TRBJ2-5,few,TGCGCCAGCAGCTTGGCCGGGACAGAGCAAGAGACCCAGTACTTC,CASSLAGTEQETQYF
TRBD1,TRBV4-1,TRBJ1-3,.,TGCGCCAGCAGCCAACCGGGACAGGGGGACTCTGGAAACACCATATATTTT,CASSQPGQGDSGNTIYF
.,TRBV6-5,TRBJ2-1,.,TGTGCCAGCAGTCGCCCTGCGGTCGAGGGGGCCTACAATGAGCAGTTCTTC,CASSRPAVEGAYNEQFF
.,TRBV6-1,TRBJ1-5,few,TGTGCCAGCAGTACAGGGTACTCCGGCAATCAGCCCCAGCATTTT,CASSTGYSGNQPQHF
.,TRBV28,TRBJ1-2,few,TGTGCCAGCACCCCGACGGCGGGGGGCTACACCTTC,CASTPTAGGYTF
.,TRBV12-3/TRBV12-4,TRBJ2-1,many,TGTGCCAGCAGTTACCGCGCGCGGAGTGCTAGCATGAATGAGCAGTTCTTC,CASSYRARSASMNEQFF
.,TRBV7-8,TRBJ1-1,few,TGTGCCAGCAGCTTAGAGGGGCTGCGGAACACTGAAGCTTTCTTT,CASSLEGLRNTEAFF
TRBD1,TRBV29-1,TRBJ2-2,few,TGCAGCGCCACGATCATGGGACAGGGTATTTACAACACCGGGGAGCTGTTTTTT,CSATIMGQGIYNTGELFF
.,TRBV10-1,TRBJ2-1,many,TGCGCCAGCAGTGATGGGGCTCACGATGGGTTATACAATGAGCAGTTCTTC,CASSDGAHDGLYNEQFF
TRBD2,TRBV7-9,TRBJ2-1,.,TGTGCCAGCAGCTTCGGGACTAGCGGGAGTACTGAGCAGTTCTTC,CASSFGTSGSTEQFF
TRBD1,TRBV12-3/TRBV12-4,TRBJ1-3,.,TGTGCCAGCAGTCCCGTGACAGGGCTCTCTGGAAACACCATATATTTT,CASSPVTGLSGNTIYF
TRBD1,TRBV29-1,TRBJ1-6,once,TGCAGCGTTTCAGACACAGGGGGCGCAGGTTCACCCCTCCACTTT,CSVSDTGGAGSPLHF
.,TRBV5-1,TRBJ2-3,few,TGCGCCAGCAGCTTGGGTTCCGCCTACACAGATACGCAGTATTTT,CASSLGSAYTDTQYF
.,TRBV4-1,TRBJ2-1,.,TGCGCCAGCAGCCCGGGAGCTAGCGACAATGAGCAGTTCTTC,CASSPGASDNEQFF
.,TRBV12-3/TRBV12-4,TRBJ2-6,few,TGTGCCAGCAGTTTAGGGGCTCTCTCTGGGGCCAACGTCCTGACTTTC,CASSLGALSGANVLTF
TRBD2,TRBV15,TRBJ2-1,few,TGTGCCACCAGCCGAGGGAACGGGAGGGCGGATGAGCAGTTCTTC,CATSRGNGRADEQFF
.,TRBV20-1,TRBJ2-1,.,TGCAGTTTTAGCGAGAGCTCCTACAATGAGCAGTTCTTC,CSFSESSYNEQFF
.,TRBV5-1,TRBJ2-1,.,TGCGCCAGCAGCTTGGCCTACTCCTACAATGAGCAGTTCTTC,CASSLAYSYNEQFF
.,TRBV9,TRBJ2-5,few,TGTGCCAGCAGCGAAGACAGCAATCAAGAGACCCAGTACTTC,CASSEDSNQETQYF
.,TRBV5-1,TRBJ1-1,few,TGCGCCAGCAGCTTCGACCGTCTCACTGAAGCTTTCTTT,CASSFDRLTEAFF
.,TRBV20-1,TRBJ2-5,.,TGCAGTGCTGTCACAGGGTCCCCGGCAGAGACCCAGTACTTC,CSAVTGSPAETQYF
TRBD1,TRBV2,TRBJ1-2,.,TGTGCCAGCAGTGGTCAGACAGGGTATGGCTACACCTTC,CASSGQTGYGYTF
.,TRBV2,TRBJ2-5,few,TGTGCCAGCAGTGAGACGGCGGATCAAGAGACCCAGTACTTC,CASSETADQETQYF
.,TRBV19,TRBJ1-5,few,TGTGCCAGTAGCATCCGTGGGACGGGGTTTCAGCCCCAGCATTTT,CASSIRGTGFQPQHF
TRBD2,TRBV11-2,TRBJ2-7,many,TGTGCCAGCAGCGTTAGCGGGAGGGCCTACGAGCAGTACTTC,CASSVSGRAYEQYF
.,TRBV3-1,TRBJ2-7,many,TGTGCCAGCAGCTCCATCTACGAGCAGTACTTC,CASSSIYEQYF
TRBD1,TRBV6-6,TRBJ1-5,many,TGTGCCAGCAGTTTCGACAGGGGCACCCAGCATTTT,CASSFDRGTQHF
TRBD2,TRBV12-3/TRBV12-4,TRBJ2-7,few,TGTGCCAGCAGAGCCGAGCGGGAGGACTTCTTC,CASRAEREDFF
.,TRBV7-3,TRBJ2-3,many,TGTGCCAGCAGCGCTAACCCGGGACTTGGCACAGATACGCAGTATTTT,CASSANPGLGTDTQYF
TRBD2,TRBV29-1,TRBJ2-5,.,TGCAGCGCCGCGCGGGGGGCCGAGGAGACCCAGTACTTC,CSAARGAEETQYF
TRBD2,TRBV6-5,TRBJ2-1,.,TGTGCCAGCAGTTACTCGGCGGGAGAAATCTACAATGAGCAGTTCTTC,CASSYSAGEIYNEQFF
TRBD2,TRBV10-2,TRBJ2-1,few,TGCGCCAGCATTCCTGCTACAGGGACTAGCGGGTCCAATGAGCAGTTCTTC,CASIPATGTSGSNEQFF
.,TRBV5-1,TRBJ2-1,few,TGCGCCAGCAGCTTGTTGTCCCAGGTAGGAGCGGTTGAGCAGTTCTTC,CASSLLSQVGAVEQFF
.,TRBV4-1,TRBJ1-5,few,TGCGCCAGCAGCCAAGGGACAGCATATCAGCCCCAGCATTTT,CASSQGTAYQPQHF
TRBD1,TRBV10-3,TRBJ1-3,few,TGTGCCATCAGTGGGGGGACAGCCTCTGGAAACACCATATATTTT,CAISGGTASGNTIYF
TRBD2,TRBV7-6,TRBJ2-7,.,TGTGCCAGCAGCTTAGAAGCGGGAGAGGTCTACGAGCAGTACTTC,CASSLEAGEVYEQYF
TRBD1,TRBV5-6,TRBJ2-5,many,TGTGCCAGCAGCTTTCGGCAGGGGGCGGGGGAGACCCAGTACTTC,CASSFRQGAGETQYF
.,TRBV5-1,TRBJ1-6,.,TGCGCCAGCAGCACCGGGACACTTAATAATTCACCCCTCCACTTT,CASSTGTLNNSPLHF
TRBD1,TRBV5-1,TRBJ1-2,few,TGCGCCAGCAGCCCAAGACAGGGACGAAACTATGGCTACACCTTC,CASSPRQGRNYGYTF